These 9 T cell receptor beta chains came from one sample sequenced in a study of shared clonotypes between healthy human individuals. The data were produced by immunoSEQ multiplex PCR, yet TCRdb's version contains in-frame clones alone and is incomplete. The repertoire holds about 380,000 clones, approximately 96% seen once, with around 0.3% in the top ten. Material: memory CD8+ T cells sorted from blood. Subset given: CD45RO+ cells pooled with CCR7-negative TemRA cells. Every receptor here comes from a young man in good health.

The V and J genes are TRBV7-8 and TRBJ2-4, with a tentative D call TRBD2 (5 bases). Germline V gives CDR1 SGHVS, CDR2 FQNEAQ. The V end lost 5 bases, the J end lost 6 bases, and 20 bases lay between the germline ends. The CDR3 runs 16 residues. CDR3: CASSTRTHDGVNIQYF. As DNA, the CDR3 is TGTGCCAGCAGCACCAGGACCCACGACGGGGTAAACATTCAGTACTTC.

CDR3 sequence: CASSPETGLAGEQYF. DNA of the CDR3: TGTGCCAGTAGTCCTGAAACCGGACTAGCGGGCGAGCAGTACTTC. The rearrangement links TRBV19 to TRBJ2-7; 11 bases align to TRBD2. The CDR3 contains 15 residues. The V segment lost 5 bases and the J segment 6 bases; nucleotides outside the gene matches: 9. Looked up from germline, CDR1 is LNHDA and CDR2 is SQIVND (reference sequence).

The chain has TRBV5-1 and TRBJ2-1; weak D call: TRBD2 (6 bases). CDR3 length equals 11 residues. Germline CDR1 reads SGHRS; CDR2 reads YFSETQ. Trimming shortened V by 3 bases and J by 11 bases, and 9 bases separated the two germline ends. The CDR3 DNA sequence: TGCGCCAGCAGCTGGGGGGAAAAGCAGTTCTTC. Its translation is CASSWGEKQFF.

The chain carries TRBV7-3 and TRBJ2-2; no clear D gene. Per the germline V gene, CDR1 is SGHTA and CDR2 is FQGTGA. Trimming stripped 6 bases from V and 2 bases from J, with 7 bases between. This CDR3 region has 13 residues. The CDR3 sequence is CASSYPNTGELFF. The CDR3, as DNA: TGTGCCAGCAGTTACCCTAACACCGGGGAGCTGTTTTTT.

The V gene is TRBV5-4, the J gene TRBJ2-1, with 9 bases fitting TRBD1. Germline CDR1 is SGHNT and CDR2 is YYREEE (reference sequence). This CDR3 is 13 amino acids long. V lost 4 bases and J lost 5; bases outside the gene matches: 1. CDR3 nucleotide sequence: TGTGCCAGCAGCCGGGACAGGGACAATGAGCAGTTCTTC. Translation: CASSRDRDNEQFF.

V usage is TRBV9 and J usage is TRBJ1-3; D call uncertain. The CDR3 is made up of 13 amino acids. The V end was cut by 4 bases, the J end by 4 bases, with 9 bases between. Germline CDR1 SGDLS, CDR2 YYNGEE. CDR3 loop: CASSSPSGNTIYF. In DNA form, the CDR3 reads TGTGCCAGCAGCAGCCCGTCAGGAAACACCATATATTTT.

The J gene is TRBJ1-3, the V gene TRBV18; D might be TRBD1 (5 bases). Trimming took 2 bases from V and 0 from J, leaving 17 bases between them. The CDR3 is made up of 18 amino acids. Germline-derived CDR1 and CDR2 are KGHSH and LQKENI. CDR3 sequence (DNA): TGTGCCAGCTCACCAATCGCCCCGAGCAGGGTCTCTGGAAACACCATATATTTT. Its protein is CASSPIAPSRVSGNTIYF.

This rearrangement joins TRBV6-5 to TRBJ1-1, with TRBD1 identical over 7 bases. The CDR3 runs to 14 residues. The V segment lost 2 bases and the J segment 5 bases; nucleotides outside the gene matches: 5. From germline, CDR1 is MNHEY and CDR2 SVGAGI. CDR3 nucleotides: TGTGCCAGCAGTTACGACAGGGTAGGAACTGAAGCTTTCTTT. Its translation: CASSYDRVGTEAFF.

In DNA, the CDR3 is TGTGCCAGCAGCTTACTTCGGCTATCCTACAATGAGCAGTTCTTC. Translating gives CASSLLRLSYNEQFF. This chain joins TRBV5-6 and TRBJ2-1; no reliable D call. This CDR3 spans 15 amino acids. Germline assignment: CDR1 SGHDT and CDR2 YYEEEE. The V end lost 2 bases, the J end lost 1 base, and 10 bases lay between the germline ends.